The present entry profiles one T cell receptor (beta chain) with its context. This clonotype was counted at least ten times. Its antigen remains undetermined. Base qualities are not recorded, but no much larger clone differs from it by a single base. The donors were 40 or so Caucasian individuals from Russia, aged roughly 6 to 90 years, who were systemically healthy. About 9.1 milliliters of peripheral blood were collected from each donor into EDTA-treated Vacutainer tubes. PBMCs were isolated by Ficoll-Paque density-gradient centrifugation, with at least 6 million obtained per sample. Total RNA, at least 5 micrograms per sample, was extracted from PBMCs with Trizol reagent. Naive CD45RAhigh/CD27high T cell percentages were measured by flow cytometry on a PBMC aliquot from every donor. The germline V end is reduced by 5 bases and the J end by 2 bases; junction bases left unmatched: 12. CDR1 SQVTM and CDR2 ANQGSEA were looked up in the germline V gene. Inclusive of the bounding cysteine and phenylalanine, the CDR3 is 16 residues long. Only the CDR3 region is kept as DNA, spanning 48 bases read in frame from base 1.

The record originates from a study of blood T cells in healthy people across ages (dated by TCRdb to between 2014 and 2017). For the study in its entirety: In model experiments, template switching captured about one uniquely barcoded TCR beta cDNA molecule for every two T cells. Age-related changes in TCR beta repertoire diversity were measured in the study by deep sequencing normalized with unique cDNA molecular identifiers. To avoid experimental bias, donors of different ages were randomly spread across the sequencing lanes. The study analyzed two additional independent replicas of 1 million unique cDNA reads from the same blood draw for two donors, one aged 18 to 29 and one aged 80 or older. Donors were grouped into four age groups: young (average roughly 15 years), middle-aged (roughly 40), aged (around 60) and long-lived (roughly 80).

The paper as a whole reports these results and caveats: Because profiling used bulk unsorted PBMCs, naive and antigen-experienced compartments could not be compared conclusively. Because donor CMV infection status was unknown, age-related changes in expanded clonotypes were potentially confounded. Observed TCR beta diversity per million T cells fell roughly linearly with age, and a significant reduction was already apparent by age roughly 40. Total diversity estimates from one million sequenced T cells were considered lower bounds and underestimates. A strong correlation was found between observed TCR beta diversity and the percentage of naive T cells measured by flow cytometry. The long-lived group showed more naive CD4+ T cells, fewer expanded clones and increased TCR diversity than the aged group, suggesting age selection.

The library was prepared using 5' RACE. Sequenced using an Illumina HiSeq 2500. A second 7 to 11 cycle PCR used a sample-barcoded 5' primer and a J-beta primer mix. A template-switch 5' adaptor carrying 12 random nucleotides introduced a unique molecular identifier onto each TCR beta cDNA molecule. Each sample yielded at least 2.5 million CDR3-containing paired-end reads. The Mint cDNA synthesis kit, primed by a TRBC-specific oligonucleotide, was used to synthesize first-strand cDNA from all RNA. Following uracil-DNA glycosylase treatment, all cDNA underwent a first 18-cycle PCR with the universal primers M1SS and BC2_uni_R. The paper's processing steps were these. Each sample was normalized by randomly selecting 1 million high-quality reads, each carrying a distinct molecular identifier. Reads sharing molecular identifiers were discarded rather than binned into consensus sequences. CDR3 identification, clonotype clustering and error correction used MiTCR with a Q25 quality threshold and the strictest error-elimination algorithm. Lower-bound total TCR beta diversity was estimated with a nonparametric unseen species model using Euler transformation. TCRdb passed the public sequencing reads through fastp at Q25 and MiXCR, retaining productive beta sequences. For every CDR3 protein sequence, its rows merge into one entry that carries the most common genes and DNA. None of the V and J calls come from the authors' own analysis; TCRdb made them. The sample profile shows 870,000 or so distinct CDR3 sequences; 25% to 30% of them were found once. Around 15% of the sample belongs to the ten largest clones.

Material: blood. This sequence uses TRBV29-1 and TRBJ2-5; 9 junctional bases match TRBD2. This clonotype originated in a woman aged 80 or over in good health. The DNA sequence reads TGCAGCGTTTCCCTCAAGTGGCGGGGGGGACAAGAGACCCAGTACTTC. The encoded protein is CSVSLKWRGGQETQYF.